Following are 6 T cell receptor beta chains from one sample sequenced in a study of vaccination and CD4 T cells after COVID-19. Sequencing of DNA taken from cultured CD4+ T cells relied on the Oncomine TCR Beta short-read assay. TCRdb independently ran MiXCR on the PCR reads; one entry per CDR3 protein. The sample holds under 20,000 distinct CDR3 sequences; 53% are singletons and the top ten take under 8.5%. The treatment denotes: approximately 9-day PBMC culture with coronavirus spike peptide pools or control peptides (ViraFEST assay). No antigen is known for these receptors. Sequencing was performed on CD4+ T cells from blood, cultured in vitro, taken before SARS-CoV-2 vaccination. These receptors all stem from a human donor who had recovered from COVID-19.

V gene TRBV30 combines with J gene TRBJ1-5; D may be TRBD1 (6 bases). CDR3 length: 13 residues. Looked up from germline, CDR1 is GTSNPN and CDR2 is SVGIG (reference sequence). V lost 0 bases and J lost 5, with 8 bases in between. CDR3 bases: TGTGCCTGGAGTGTAAGGGGGGATCAGCCCCAGCATTTT. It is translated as CAWSVRGDQPQHF.

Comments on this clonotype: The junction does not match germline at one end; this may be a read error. In nucleotides, the CDR3 is TGTGCCACCAGTTTGGGAGGGGACAGGCTTCAAGGGACCCAGTACTTC. Amino acid sequence: CATSLGGDRLQGTQYF. The chain links TRBV24-1 to TRBJ2-5, with D possibly being TRBD1 (8 bases). This CDR3 contains 16 residues. CDR1 KGHDR and CDR2 SFDVKD come from the germline V gene.

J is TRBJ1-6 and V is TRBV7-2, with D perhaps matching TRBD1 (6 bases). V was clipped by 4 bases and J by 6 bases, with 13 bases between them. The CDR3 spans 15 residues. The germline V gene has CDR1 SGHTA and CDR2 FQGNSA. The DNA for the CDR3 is TGTGCCAGCAGCTCAGCAGACAGGATTAATTCACCCCTCCACTTT. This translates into CASSSADRINSPLHF. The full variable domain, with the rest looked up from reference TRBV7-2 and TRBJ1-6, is GAGVSQSPSNKVTEKGKDVELRCDPISGHTALYWYRQSLGQGLEFLIYFQGNSAPDKSGLPSDRFSAERTGGSVSTLTIQRTQQEDSAVYLCASSSADRINSPLHFGNGTRLTVT.

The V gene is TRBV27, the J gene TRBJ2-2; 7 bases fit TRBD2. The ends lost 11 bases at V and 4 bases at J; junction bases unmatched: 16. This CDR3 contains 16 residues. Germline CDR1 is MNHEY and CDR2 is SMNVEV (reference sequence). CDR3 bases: TGTGCCTCCGGTGGGGGGGTAGGTGTGGGCACCGGGGAGCTGTTTTTT. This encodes CASGGGVGVGTGELFF.

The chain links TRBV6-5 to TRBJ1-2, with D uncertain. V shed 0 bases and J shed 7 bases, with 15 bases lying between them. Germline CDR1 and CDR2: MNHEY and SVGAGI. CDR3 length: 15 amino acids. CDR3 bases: TGTGCCAGCAGTTACTCGGCAGGAAACCTCGGTGGCTACACCTTC. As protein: CASSYSAGNLGGYTF.

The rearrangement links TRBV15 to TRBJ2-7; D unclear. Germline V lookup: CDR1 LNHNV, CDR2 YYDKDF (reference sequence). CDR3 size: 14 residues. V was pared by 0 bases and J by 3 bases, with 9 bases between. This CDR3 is CATSRDVGNYEQYF. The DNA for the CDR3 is TGTGCCACCAGCAGAGATGTGGGGAACTACGAGCAGTACTTC.